The 8 T cell receptor beta chains listed next were all sequenced from one sample in a study of blood T cell repertoires in COVID-19. The repertoire was sequenced with immunoSEQ multiplex PCR; TCRdb's copy has only in-frame clones and lacks some. Of under 150,000 clones in the sample, about four fifths were seen once. The specimen was PBMCs or T cells enriched from blood (not recorded which). These TCRs come from a man aged 30 to 45 who had recovered from COVID-19.

Turning to this clone: Mismatch with germline at one junction end may stem from a read error. This chain connects TRBV7-9 to TRBJ2-1; 8 nucleotides align to TRBD2. Germline values: CDR1 SEHNR, CDR2 FQNEAQ (reference sequence). The CDR3 is 13 residues long. The CDR3 loop reads CASSLVTERECLF. Written as DNA, the CDR3 is TGTGCCAGCAGCTTAGTCACCGAGCGGGAGTGCCTCTTC.

The V gene is TRBV18, the J gene TRBJ1-1; D remains ambiguous. The V gene's germline CDR1 is KGHSH and CDR2 LQKENI. The CDR3 is 13 amino acids. V shed 2 bases and J shed 3 bases, with 7 bases lying between them. The CDR3 DNA sequence: TGTGCCAGCTCACCAAGCCGGGACACTGAAGCTTTCTTT. Protein product: CASSPSRDTEAFF.

This clone showed up just once. The rearrangement uses TRBV24-1 and TRBJ1-2; D is perhaps TRBD1 (5 bases). Trimming cost V 1 base and J 7 bases, with 18 bases left between them. CDR1 and CDR2 (germline): KGHDR, SFDVKD. CDR3 length: 16 amino acids. CDR3 in amino acids: CATSDFRVPLLIGYTF. The CDR3 coding sequence is TGTGCCACCAGTGATTTCAGGGTCCCACTCCTTATTGGCTACACCTTC.

The chain recombines TRBV6-5 with TRBJ1-2; 12 positions agree with TRBD1. V lost 4 bases to trimming and J lost 7 bases; unmatched junction nucleotides: 7. This CDR3 region has 15 residues. The germline CDR1 and CDR2 sequences are MNHEY and SVGAGI. The CDR3: CASSSGTGGVGGYTF. The CDR3 DNA follows: TGTGCCAGCAGTTCCGGGACAGGGGGCGTAGGTGGCTACACCTTC.

The chain combines TRBV5-1 with TRBJ1-1, with D uncertain. Germline assignment: CDR1 SGHRS and CDR2 YFSETQ. This CDR3 contains 15 residues. The V end lost 5 bases, the J end lost 0 bases, and 14 bases lay between the germline ends. The CDR3 loop is CASRDQVFMNTEAFF. Written as DNA, the CDR3 is TGCGCCAGCAGGGATCAGGTTTTCATGAACACTGAAGCTTTCTTT.

This clone was recorded only once. The CDR3 DNA reads TGTGCCAGCACCGGGGACTCGACCAATGAGCAGTTCTTC. It specifies CASTGDSTNEQFF. The rearrangement uses TRBV12-3 or TRBV12-4 and TRBJ2-1; D perhaps matches TRBD2 (6 bases). Trimming removed 7 bases from V and 6 bases from J, with 13 bases in between. The CDR3 runs 13 residues.

CDR3 protein: CASSERTGEQYF. DNA of the CDR3: TGCGCCAGCAGTGAGCGGACAGGTGAGCAGTACTTC. The V and J genes are TRBV10-2 and TRBJ2-7; 7 nucleotides agree with TRBD1. From germline, CDR1 is WSHSY and CDR2 SAAADI. The J segment lost 7 bases and the V segment lost 2 bases, leaving 2 bases of the junction unmatched. This CDR3 has 12 amino acids.

CDR3 sequence: CASSLRNNEQFF. For the CDR3, the DNA is TGTGCCAGCAGCTTGAGAAACAATGAGCAGTTCTTC. V gene TRBV7-2 combines with J gene TRBJ2-1; D remains unclear. The V and J ends lost 3 bases and 5 bases respectively, with 5 bases between them. This CDR3 comprises 12 residues. Germline CDR1 SGHTA, CDR2 FQGNSA.